This T cell receptor beta chain stems from a study of blood T cell repertoires in COVID-19. Sequencing used immunoSEQ multiplex PCR; TCRdb keeps in-frame clones, though not all of them. The table shows tens of thousands of clones, with about 88% occurring only once. The clonotype comes from a woman between 55 and 75 years old with active COVID-19. Sequences were obtained from peripheral blood.

CDR3 DNA: TGTGCCAGCAGATGGGGCCGGAACACTGAAGCTTTCTTT. This codes for CASRWGRNTEAFF. The chain links TRBV6-5 to TRBJ1-1, with D possibly matching TRBD1 (5 bases). The CDR3 has 13 residues. CDR1 is MNHEY and CDR2 is SVGAGI in the germline V gene. The ends were cut back, 6 bases at V and 1 base at J, with 9 bases in the middle.